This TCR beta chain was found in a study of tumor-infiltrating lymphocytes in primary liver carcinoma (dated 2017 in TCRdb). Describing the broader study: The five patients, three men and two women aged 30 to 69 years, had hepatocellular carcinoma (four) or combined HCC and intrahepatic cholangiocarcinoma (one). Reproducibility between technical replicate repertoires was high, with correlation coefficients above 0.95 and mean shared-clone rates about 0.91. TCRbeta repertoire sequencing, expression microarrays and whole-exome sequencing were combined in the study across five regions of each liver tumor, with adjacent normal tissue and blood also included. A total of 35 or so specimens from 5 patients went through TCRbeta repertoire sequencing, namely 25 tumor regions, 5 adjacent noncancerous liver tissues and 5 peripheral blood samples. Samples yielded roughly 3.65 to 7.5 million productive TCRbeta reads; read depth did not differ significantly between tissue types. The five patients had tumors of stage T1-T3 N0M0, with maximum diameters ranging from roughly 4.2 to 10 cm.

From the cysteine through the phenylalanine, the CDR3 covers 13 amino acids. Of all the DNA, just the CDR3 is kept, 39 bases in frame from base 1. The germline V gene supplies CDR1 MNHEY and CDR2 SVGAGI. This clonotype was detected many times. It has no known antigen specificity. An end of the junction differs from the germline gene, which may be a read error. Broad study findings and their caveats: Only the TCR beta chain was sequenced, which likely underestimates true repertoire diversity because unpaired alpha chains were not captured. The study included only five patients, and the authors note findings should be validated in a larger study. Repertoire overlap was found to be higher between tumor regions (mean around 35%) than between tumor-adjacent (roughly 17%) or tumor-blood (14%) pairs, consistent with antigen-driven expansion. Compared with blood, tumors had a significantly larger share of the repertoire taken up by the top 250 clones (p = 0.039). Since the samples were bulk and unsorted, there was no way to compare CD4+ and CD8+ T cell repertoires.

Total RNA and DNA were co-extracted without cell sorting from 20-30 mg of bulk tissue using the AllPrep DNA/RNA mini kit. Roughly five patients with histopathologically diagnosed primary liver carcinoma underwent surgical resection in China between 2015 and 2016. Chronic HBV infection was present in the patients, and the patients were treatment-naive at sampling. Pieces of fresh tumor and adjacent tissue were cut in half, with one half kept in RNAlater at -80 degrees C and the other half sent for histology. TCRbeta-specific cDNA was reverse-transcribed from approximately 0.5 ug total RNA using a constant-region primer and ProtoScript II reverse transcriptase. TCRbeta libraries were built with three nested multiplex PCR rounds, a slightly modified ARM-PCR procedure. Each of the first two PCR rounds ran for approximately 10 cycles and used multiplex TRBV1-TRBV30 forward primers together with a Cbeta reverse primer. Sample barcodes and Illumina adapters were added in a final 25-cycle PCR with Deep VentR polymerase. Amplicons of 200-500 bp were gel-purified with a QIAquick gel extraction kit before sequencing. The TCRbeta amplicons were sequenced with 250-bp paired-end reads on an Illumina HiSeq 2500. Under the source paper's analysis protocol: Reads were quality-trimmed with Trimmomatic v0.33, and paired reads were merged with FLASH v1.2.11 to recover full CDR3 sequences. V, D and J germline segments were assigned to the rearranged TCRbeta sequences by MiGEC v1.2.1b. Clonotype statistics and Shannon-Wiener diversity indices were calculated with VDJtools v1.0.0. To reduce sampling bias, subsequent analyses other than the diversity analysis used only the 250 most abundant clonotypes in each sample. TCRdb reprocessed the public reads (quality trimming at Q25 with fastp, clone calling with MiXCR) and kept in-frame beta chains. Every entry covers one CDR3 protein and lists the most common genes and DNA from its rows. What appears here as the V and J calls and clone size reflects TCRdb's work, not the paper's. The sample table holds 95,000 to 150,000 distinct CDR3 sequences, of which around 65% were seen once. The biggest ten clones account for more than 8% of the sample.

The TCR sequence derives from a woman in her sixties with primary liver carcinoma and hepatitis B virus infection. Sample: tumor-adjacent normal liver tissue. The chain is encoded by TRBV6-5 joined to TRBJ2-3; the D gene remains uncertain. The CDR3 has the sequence CASSYSPSDTQYF. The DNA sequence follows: TGTGCCAGCAGCTACTCCCCATCAGATACGCAGTATTTT.